This is a list of T cell receptor beta chains from one sample in a study of vaccination and CD4 T cells after COVID-19. TCRdb re-called the PCR reads with MiXCR, one entry per CDR3 protein. The sample lists roughly 6,800 distinct CDR3 sequences, roughly 30% occurring once. These receptors lack a known antigen. The sample consisted of CD4+ T cells from blood, cultured in vitro. Receptors originate from a human donor in good health. CDR3s include the opening cysteine and the closing phenylalanine or tryptophan. The order of the fields is V gene, clone size, D gene, J gene, CDR3 length, CDR3 protein, CDR3 DNA. The D gene is left open where the match is weak. Clone size, where shown, is once, few, many, or a class for clones that have expanded.

>TRBV20-1|few|NA|TRBJ1-1|12
CSARGGYTEAFF
TGCAGTGCTAGAGGTGGTTACACTGAAGCTTTCTTT
>TRBV19|NA|NA|TRBJ1-1|13
CASSISGIGEAFF
TGTGCCAGTAGTATATCAGGGATAGGGGAAGCTTTCTTT
>TRBV2|NA|TRBD1|TRBJ1-1|18
CASSSIIYPRDRNNEAFF
TGTGCCAGCAGTTCTATTATCTACCCCCGGGACAGAAATAATGAAGCTTTCTTT
>TRBV6-1|few|TRBD1|TRBJ2-7|13
CASSTGTAYEQYF
TGTGCCAGTAGTACCGGGACAGCCTACGAGCAGTACTTC
>TRBV10-3|NA|NA|TRBJ1-6|14
CAIAAGAYNSPLHF
TGTGCCATCGCTGCGGGGGCCTATAATTCACCCCTCCACTTT
>TRBV5-1|NA|TRBD1|TRBJ1-2|13
CASSPGTGDGYTF
TGCGCCAGCAGCCCAGGGACAGGGGATGGCTACACCTTC
>TRBV6-4|NA|NA|TRBJ2-2|13
CASSEVGTGELFF
TGTGCCAGCAGTGAGGTTGGCACCGGGGAGCTGTTTTTT
>TRBV14|NA|TRBD1|TRBJ1-1|14
CASSFGQGNTEAFF
TGTGCCAGCAGCTTCGGACAGGGTAACACTGAAGCTTTCTTT
>TRBV5-1|NA|NA|TRBJ1-6|15
CASSLPSSYNSPLHF
TGCGCCAGCAGCCTCCCGAGCTCCTATAATTCACCCCTCCACTTT
>TRBV2|few|NA|TRBJ1-6|12
CASSAVAPSLHF
TGTGCCAGCAGCGCCGTCGCCCCCTCCCTCCACTTT
>TRBV7-2|NA|NA|TRBJ2-2|16
CASSSTTGLRTGELFF
TGTGCCAGCAGCTCCACGACGGGTCTACGTACCGGGGAGCTGTTTTTT
>TRBV7-2|NA|TRBD2|TRBJ2-2|17
CASRSSGGASYTGELFF
TGTGCCAGCAGGAGTAGCGGGGGGGCCTCTTACACCGGGGAGCTGTTTTTT
>TRBV11-2|NA|NA|TRBJ2-5|14
CASAAGTNQETQYF
TGTGCCAGCGCTGCTGGGACCAACCAAGAGACCCAGTACTTC
>TRBV20-1|few|NA|TRBJ1-2|12
CLPNRDNYGYTF
TGCTTACCTAACAGGGACAACTATGGCTACACCTTC
>TRBV19|medium-sized|NA|TRBJ1-5|12
CASSISNQPQHF
TGTGCCAGTAGTATATCAAATCAGCCCCAGCATTTT
>TRBV7-8|few|NA|TRBJ1-5|17
CASSSLYYRDSNQPQHF
TGTGCCAGCAGCTCATTATACTACAGGGACAGCAATCAGCCCCAGCATTTT
>TRBV7-6|NA|TRBD1|TRBJ1-2|15
CASSLIDAGGSGYTF
TGTGCCAGCAGCTTAATCGACGCAGGGGGAAGTGGCTACACCTTC
>TRBV3-1|NA|NA|TRBJ1-6|13
CASSRFTESPLHF
TGTGCCAGCAGCCGGTTTACGGAATCACCCCTCCACTTT
>TRBV19|NA|NA|TRBJ2-3|15
CASRNGGVPSGTQYF
TGTGCCAGTAGGAACGGGGGAGTTCCTTCGGGTACGCAGTATTTT
>TRBV10-3|NA|TRBD1|TRBJ2-2|15
CATGTANTNTGELFF
TGTGCCACCGGGACAGCTAATACAAACACCGGGGAGCTGTTTTTT
>TRBV20-1|few|NA|TRBJ2-1|20
CSASEVSLLVRGGQYNEQFF
TGCAGTGCTAGTGAAGTATCGTTGCTTGTGCGGGGTGGGCAGTACAATGAGCAGTTCTTC
>TRBV6-5|NA|NA|TRBJ1-3|15
CASSFKLRSGNTIYF
TGTGCCAGCAGTTTTAAGTTACGCTCTGGAAACACCATATATTTT
>TRBV30|NA|NA|TRBJ2-7|13
CAWSVVVGYEQYF
TGTGCCTGGAGTGTCGTGGTAGGCTACGAGCAGTACTTC
>TRBV20-1|medium-sized|NA|TRBJ1-2|13
CSAMGTPEIGYTF
TGCAGTGCTATGGGGACGCCTGAGATTGGCTACACCTTC
>TRBV27|large|TRBD1|TRBJ1-1|14
CASSLRTGVTEAFF
TGTGCCAGCAGTTTGCGGACAGGAGTCACTGAAGCTTTCTTT
>TRBV19|NA|NA|TRBJ1-2|14
CASRSERGRGGYTF
TGTGCCAGTAGATCGGAACGAGGAAGGGGAGGCTACACCTTC
>TRBV6-1|NA|NA|TRBJ1-5|13
CASSKEGHQPQHF
TGTGCCAGCAGCAAAGAGGGGCACCAGCCCCAGCATTTT
>TRBV6-5|medium-sized|TRBD1|TRBJ1-2|15
CASSYSGGYDYGYTF
TGTGCCAGCAGTTACTCAGGGGGCTACGATTATGGCTACACCTTC
>TRBV10-1|NA|NA|TRBJ2-5|15
CASSESNAGQETQYF
TGCGCCAGCAGTGAGTCGAATGCAGGACAAGAGACCCAGTACTTC
>TRBV11-2|NA|NA|TRBJ1-2|10
CVRTNYGYTF
TGTGTGAGGACGAACTATGGCTACACCTTC
>TRBV7-9|medium-sized|NA|TRBJ1-6|15
CASSLTAGRGSPLHF
TGTGCCAGCAGCTTAACGGCAGGTCGGGGGTCACCCCTCCACTTT
>TRBV27|few|NA|TRBJ1-1|13
CASKFGGTTEAFF
TGTGCCAGCAAATTCGGCGGAACCACTGAAGCTTTCTTT
>TRBV6-1|NA|NA|TRBJ2-7|13
CASTLSGQGEQYF
TGTGCCAGCACCCTCAGCGGGCAGGGCGAGCAGTACTTC
>TRBV7-2|NA|NA|TRBJ1-6|16
CASSLRPNSESSPLHF
TGTGCCAGCAGCTTAAGGCCGAACAGTGAGAGTTCACCCCTCCACTTT
>TRBV5-1|NA|NA|TRBJ2-7|13
CASTARGAEEQYF
TGCGCCAGCACCGCCCGGGGGGCGGAAGAGCAGTACTTC
>TRBV5-8|NA|TRBD1|TRBJ1-5|17
CASSLATDRANNQPQHF
TGTGCCAGCAGCTTGGCGACGGACAGGGCAAATAATCAGCCCCAGCATTTT
>TRBV14|NA|NA|TRBJ1-1|15
CASSQGARWGTEAFF
TGTGCCAGCAGCCAAGGGGCCCGTTGGGGCACTGAAGCTTTCTTT
>TRBV10-3|NA|NA|TRBJ1-2|16
CAISETGQSSTYGYTF
TGTGCCATCAGTGAGACTGGACAGTCCTCTACCTATGGCTACACCTTC
>TRBV7-9|few|NA|TRBJ1-6|14
CASSLDNYNSPLHF
TGTGCCAGCAGCTTAGACAACTATAATTCACCCCTCCACTTT
>TRBV11-1|NA|NA|TRBJ1-2|13
CASSLGGEYGYTF
TGTGCCAGCAGCTTAGGCGGGGAGTATGGCTACACCTTC
>TRBV7-9|NA|NA|TRBJ1-6|14
CASILTGLNSPLHF
TGTGCCAGCATCCTTACCGGGTTAAATTCACCCCTCCACTTT
>TRBV20-1|few|TRBD2|TRBJ2-4|14
CSAIAGVTKNIQYF
TGCAGTGCTATAGCGGGGGTTACCAAAAACATTCAGTACTTC
>TRBV7-3|NA|NA|TRBJ2-2|16
CASSVGDRPATGELFF
TGTGCCAGCAGCGTGGGCGACAGGCCTGCCACCGGGGAGCTGTTTTTT
>TRBV27|NA|NA|TRBJ2-7|13
CASSLGQPYEQYF
TGTGCCAGCAGTTTAGGACAGCCCTACGAGCAGTACTTC
>TRBV6-1|NA|TRBD1|TRBJ1-4|14
CASHRQGANEKLFF
TGTGCCAGCCACCGACAGGGGGCTAATGAAAAACTGTTTTTT
>TRBV6-5|NA|TRBD1|TRBJ1-5|18
CASSYYPPGTGSYQPQHF
TGTGCCAGCAGTTACTACCCCCCCGGGACAGGCTCCTATCAGCCCCAGCATTTT
>TRBV6-4|NA|NA|TRBJ2-6|14
CASSEGSGANVLTF
TGTGCCAGCAGTGAGGGTTCTGGGGCCAACGTCCTGACTTTC
>TRBV5-6|few|NA|TRBJ1-2|13
CASSLDSPTGYTF
TGTGCCAGCAGCTTGGATAGTCCCACTGGCTACACCTTC
>TRBV30|NA|NA|TRBJ2-7|12
CAWDRSSYEQYF
TGTGCCTGGGACAGGAGCTCCTACGAGCAGTACTTC
>TRBV6-1|few|TRBD2|TRBJ2-3|15
CASSTSGGAPDTQYF
TGTGCCAGCTCCACTAGCGGGGGGGCCCCAGATACGCAGTATTTT
>TRBV7-3|NA|NA|TRBJ2-5|13
CASSVGELETQYF
TGTGCCAGCAGCGTCGGGGAGTTGGAGACCCAGTACTTC
>TRBV27|NA|TRBD2|TRBJ2-1|15
CASTLGGGAVNEQFF
TGTGCCAGCACTTTGGGCGGGGGGGCGGTAAATGAGCAGTTCTTC
>TRBV20-1|NA|NA|TRBJ1-3|13
CSTHLSSGNTIYF
TGCAGTACGCACCTTTCGTCTGGAAACACCATATATTTT
>TRBV27|NA|TRBD1|TRBJ1-2|15
CASSDPGQGFGGYTF
TGTGCCAGCAGCGACCCGGGACAGGGTTTTGGGGGCTACACCTTC
>TRBV6-1|NA|NA|TRBJ2-7|11
CASSSRSKAYF
TGTGCCAGCAGCTCTAGGTCGAAGGCGTACTTC